This section outlines one T cell receptor beta chain sequence together with its context. The antigen it recognizes is unknown. No base quality information exists; no much larger clone differs at one position. This entry belongs to a study of shared clonotypes between healthy human individuals (dated by TCRdb to the early 2020s). About the full investigation: The cohort comprised a couple of women and a few men aged 18 to 49 years. For each donor, CD4 naive and CD4 memory were each run on three plates, CD8 naive on two plates, and CD8 memory on one plate. To estimate repertoire size and how much clonotypes are shared between individuals, the study performed deep sequencing of blood TCR repertoires from roughly five healthy adults. To increase sequencing depth and limit assay-specific biases, TCR repertoire library preparation and sequencing were carried out by different laboratories using diverse techniques. Per donor, leukapheresis produced somewhere between about 0.8 and 9.5 billion PBMCs. The paper as a whole reports these results and caveats: Because the study included only a small number of donors, the genetic and exposure-history diversity represented was limited. Compared with non-shared clonotypes, clonotypes shared by all four sorted-subset donors had higher generation probabilities. Sharing across several donors was observed for roughly 5% of naive CD4, 3% to 3.5% of naive CD8, 2.3% of memory CD4, and roughly 0.4% of memory CD8 clonotypes. Only blood was sampled, and tissue TCR repertoires likely differ from those in blood. Pairwise subsampling led to the expectation that sequencing depth would affect the degree of clonotype sharing among donors. Rarefaction of sorted-subset datasets indicated incomplete sequencing despite the large sequencing depth. Estimated clonotype richness was generally larger for naive than for memory subsets.

From the cysteine up to the phenylalanine, the CDR3 has a length of 13 residues. Only CDR3 DNA is held: 39 bases, read in frame from base 1. CDR1 and CDR2 are read off the germline V gene as SNHLY and FYNNEI. V loses 4 bases at its end and J loses 4 bases; junction bases beyond the gene matches: 1. Using the deep immunoSEQ assay, TCR CDR3 regions were amplified from genomic DNA by multiplex PCR. For each cell subset, the extracted genomic DNA was distributed evenly across all wells of several immunoSEQ 96-well plates, and each plate served as one replicate. For sorted subsets, roughly 200 ng of genomic DNA, equivalent to some 30,000 T cell genomes, went into each replicate PCR. Purified libraries were measured with a Qubit 3.0 fluorometer, size-checked on a Bioanalyzer 2100, and measured again with the KAPA Library Quantification kit. Every immunoSEQ 96-well plate was sequenced on a dedicated single-read 150-cycle Illumina NextSeq 550 flow cell. Under the source paper's analysis protocol: Because only junctional sequences without quality scores were contained in the immunoSEQ output, filtering matching that applied to full-length reads could not be performed. Sequences were annotated with PyIR, a Python wrapper for IgBLAST v1.9, and V/J genes and CDR3 were assigned using IMGT germline references. Reads with weak V/J assignments (E-value above 1e-6), missing CDR3, stop codons, out-of-frame junctions, or ambiguous translated residues were removed. V3J clonotypes were defined as sequences sharing the same inferred V gene, J gene, and CDR3 amino acid sequence. The percentage overlap between two repertoires was calculated by dividing the number of shared unique clonotypes by the size of the smaller repertoire. Three approaches were used to assess repertoire richness: RTK rarefaction, the Chao1 estimator, and Recon v2.1 estimates of unobserved clonotypes. OLGA was used to compute generation probabilities for all TCRbeta clonotypes that the gDNA method yielded from a few donors. TCRdb limited this immuneACCESS table to in-frame rearrangements with V and J called. A share of clones is missing; checked studies link under half to unresolved V genes, and the rest is unexplained. Clone size and the V and J calls come from that table; the DNA yielded D and trimming. This sample gives some 2,000,000 clones in total; approximately 96% of them show up just once. The ten top clones hold approximately 0.13% of the sample.

Healthy HIV-negative adults with no recently reported acute infections or vaccinations were included as donors. Every donor was a Caucasian adult living in Nashville, Tennessee, USA. CD4+ T cells were enriched by magnetic negative selection, after which naive cells were positively selected on CD45RA and the negative fraction was taken as the memory subset. Blood was collected by leukapheresis, and PBMCs were isolated by Ficoll-Histopaque density gradient centrifugation and then cryopreserved in liquid nitrogen vapor phase. Analytical flow cytometry was used to check the purity and quantity of every magnetically sorted T cell population. Genomic DNA was isolated from every sorted fraction and measured by UV absorbance on a Nanodrop 2000c.

The clonotype was recovered from a man between 18 and 35 years old in good health. Sequencing was carried out using naive CD4+ T cells sorted from blood. The cell subset or site label, as the study defines it: CD45RA+ positively selected. The sequence links TRBV2 to TRBJ2-5, with TRBD2 matching 9 junction bases. The DNA sequence follows: TGTGCCAGCAGTGGTAGCGGGGGAGAGACCCAGTACTTC. This yields the protein CASSGSGGETQYF.